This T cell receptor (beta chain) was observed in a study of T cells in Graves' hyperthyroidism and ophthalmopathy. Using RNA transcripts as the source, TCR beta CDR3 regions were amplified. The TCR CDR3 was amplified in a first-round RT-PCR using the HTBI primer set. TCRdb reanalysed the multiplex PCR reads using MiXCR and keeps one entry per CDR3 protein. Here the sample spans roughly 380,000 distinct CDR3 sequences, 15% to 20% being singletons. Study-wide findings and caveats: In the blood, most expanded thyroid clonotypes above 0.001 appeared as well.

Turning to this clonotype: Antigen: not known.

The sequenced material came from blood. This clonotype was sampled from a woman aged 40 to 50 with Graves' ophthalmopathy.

CDR3 sequence reads: CASSYSPGQGTEAFF. The CDR3 coding sequence is TGTGCCAGCAGTTACTCCCCCGGACAAGGGACTGAAGCTTTCTTT. The gene calls are TRBV6-2 or TRBV6-3 and TRBJ1-1; D is possibly TRBD1 (5 bases). Germline V gene sequence: CDR1 MNHEY, CDR2 SVGEGT. V was cut by 0 bases and J by 5 bases, with 13 bases left in between. This CDR3 is 15 amino acids long.